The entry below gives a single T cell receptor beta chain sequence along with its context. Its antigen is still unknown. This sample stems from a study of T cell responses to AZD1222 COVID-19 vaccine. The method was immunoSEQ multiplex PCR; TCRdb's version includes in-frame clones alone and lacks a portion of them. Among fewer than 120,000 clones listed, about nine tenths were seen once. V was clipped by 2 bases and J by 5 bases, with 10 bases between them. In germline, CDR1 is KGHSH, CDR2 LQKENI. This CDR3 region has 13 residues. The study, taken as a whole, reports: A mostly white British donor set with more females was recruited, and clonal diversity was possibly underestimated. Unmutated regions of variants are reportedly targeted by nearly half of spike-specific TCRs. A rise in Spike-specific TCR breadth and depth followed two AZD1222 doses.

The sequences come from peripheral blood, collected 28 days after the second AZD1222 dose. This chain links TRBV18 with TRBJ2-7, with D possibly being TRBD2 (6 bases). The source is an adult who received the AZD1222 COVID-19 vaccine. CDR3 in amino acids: CASSPGGDDEQYF. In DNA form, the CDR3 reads TGTGCCAGCTCACCAGGAGGGGATGACGAGCAGTACTTC.